This entry is about one TCR beta chain. Germline CDR1 and CDR2: SNHLY and FYNNEI. CDR3 size: 17 residues. With V trimmed by 3 bases and J by 2 bases, 12 bases remained unmatched. This sample was included in a study of shared clonotypes between healthy human individuals. Data came from immunoSEQ multiplex PCR; TCRdb stores just in-frame clones and leaves some out. Of 550,000 to 800,000 clones in the sample, around 67% are singletons; the top ten hold less than 2%. The source is a woman aged 25 to 39 in good health. The gene calls are TRBV2 and TRBJ2-7; 8 bases map to TRBD2. Sequenced input: memory CD4+ T cells sorted from blood. The subset denotes: CD45RA-negative fraction. CDR3 amino acids: CASSEVGRGRLAYEQYF. CDR3 DNA: TGTGCCAGCAGTGAGGTCGGGCGCGGGAGGCTAGCCTACGAGCAGTACTTC.